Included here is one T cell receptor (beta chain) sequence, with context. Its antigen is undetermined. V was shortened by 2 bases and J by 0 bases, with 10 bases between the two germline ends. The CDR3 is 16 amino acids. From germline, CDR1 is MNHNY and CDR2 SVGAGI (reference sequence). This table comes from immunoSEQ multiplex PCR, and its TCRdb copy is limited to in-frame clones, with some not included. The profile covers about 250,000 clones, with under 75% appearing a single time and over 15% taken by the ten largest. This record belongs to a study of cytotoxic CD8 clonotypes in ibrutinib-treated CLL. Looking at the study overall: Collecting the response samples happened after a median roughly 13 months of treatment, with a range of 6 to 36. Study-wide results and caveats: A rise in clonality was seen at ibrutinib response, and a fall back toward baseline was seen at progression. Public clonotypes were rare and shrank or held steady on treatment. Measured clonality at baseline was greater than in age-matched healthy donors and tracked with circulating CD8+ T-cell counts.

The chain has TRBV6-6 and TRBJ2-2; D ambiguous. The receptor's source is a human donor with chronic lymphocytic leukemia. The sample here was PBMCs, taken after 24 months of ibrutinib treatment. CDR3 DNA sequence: TGTGCCAGCAGTTACCGCAAGTCTACGAACACCGGGGAGCTGTTTTTT. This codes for CASSYRKSTNTGELFF.